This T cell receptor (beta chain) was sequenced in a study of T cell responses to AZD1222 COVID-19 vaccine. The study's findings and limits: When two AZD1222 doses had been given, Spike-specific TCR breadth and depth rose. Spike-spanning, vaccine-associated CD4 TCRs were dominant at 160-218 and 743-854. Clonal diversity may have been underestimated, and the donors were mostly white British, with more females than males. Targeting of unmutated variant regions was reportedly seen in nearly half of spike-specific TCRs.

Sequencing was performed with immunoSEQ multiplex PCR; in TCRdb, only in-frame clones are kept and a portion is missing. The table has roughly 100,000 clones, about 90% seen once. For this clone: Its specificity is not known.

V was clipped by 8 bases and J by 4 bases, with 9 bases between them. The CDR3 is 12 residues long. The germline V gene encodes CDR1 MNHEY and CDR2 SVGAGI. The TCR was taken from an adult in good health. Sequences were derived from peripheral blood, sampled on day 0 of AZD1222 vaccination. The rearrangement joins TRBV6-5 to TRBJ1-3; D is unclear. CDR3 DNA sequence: TGTGCCAGCCCCGCCCAGGGAAACACCATATATTTT. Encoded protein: CASPAQGNTIYF.